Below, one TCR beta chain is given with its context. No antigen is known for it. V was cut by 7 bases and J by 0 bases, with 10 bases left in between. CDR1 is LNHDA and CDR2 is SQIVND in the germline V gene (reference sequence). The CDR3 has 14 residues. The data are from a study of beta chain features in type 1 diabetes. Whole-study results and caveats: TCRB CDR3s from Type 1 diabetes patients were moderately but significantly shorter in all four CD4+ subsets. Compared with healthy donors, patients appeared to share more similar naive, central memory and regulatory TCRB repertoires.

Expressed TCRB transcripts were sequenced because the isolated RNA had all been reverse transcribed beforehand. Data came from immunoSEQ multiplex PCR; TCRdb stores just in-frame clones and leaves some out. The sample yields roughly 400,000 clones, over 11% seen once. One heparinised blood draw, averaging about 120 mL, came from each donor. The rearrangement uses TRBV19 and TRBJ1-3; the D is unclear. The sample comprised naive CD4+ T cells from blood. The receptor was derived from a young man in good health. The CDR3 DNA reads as TGTGCCAGTACACAGACTCGCTCTGGAAACACCATATATTTT. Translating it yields CASTQTRSGNTIYF.